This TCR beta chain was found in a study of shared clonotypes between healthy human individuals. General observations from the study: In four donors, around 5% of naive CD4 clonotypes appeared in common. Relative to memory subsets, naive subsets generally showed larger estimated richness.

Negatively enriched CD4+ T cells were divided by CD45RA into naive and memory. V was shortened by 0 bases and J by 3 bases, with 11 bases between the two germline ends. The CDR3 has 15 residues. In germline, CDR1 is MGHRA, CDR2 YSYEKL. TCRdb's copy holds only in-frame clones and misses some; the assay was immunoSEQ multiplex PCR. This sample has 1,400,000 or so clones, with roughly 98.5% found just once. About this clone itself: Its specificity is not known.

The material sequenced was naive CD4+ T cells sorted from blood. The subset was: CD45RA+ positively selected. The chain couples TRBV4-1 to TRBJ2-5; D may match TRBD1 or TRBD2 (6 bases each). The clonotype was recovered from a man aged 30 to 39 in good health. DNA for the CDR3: TGCGCCAGCAGCCAAGATTTGAGGGGGGAAGAGACCCAGTACTTC. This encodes CASSQDLRGEETQYF.